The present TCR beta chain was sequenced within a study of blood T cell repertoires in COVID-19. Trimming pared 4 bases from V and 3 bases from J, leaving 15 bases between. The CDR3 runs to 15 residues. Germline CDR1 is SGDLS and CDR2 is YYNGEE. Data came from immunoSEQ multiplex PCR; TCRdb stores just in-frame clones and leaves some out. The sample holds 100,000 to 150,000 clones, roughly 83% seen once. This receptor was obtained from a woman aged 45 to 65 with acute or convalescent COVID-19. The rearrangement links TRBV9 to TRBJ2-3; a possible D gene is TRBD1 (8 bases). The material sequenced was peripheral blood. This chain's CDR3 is CASSTGGELTDTQYF. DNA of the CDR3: TGTGCCAGCAGCACAGGGGGGGAATTGACAGATACGCAGTATTTT.